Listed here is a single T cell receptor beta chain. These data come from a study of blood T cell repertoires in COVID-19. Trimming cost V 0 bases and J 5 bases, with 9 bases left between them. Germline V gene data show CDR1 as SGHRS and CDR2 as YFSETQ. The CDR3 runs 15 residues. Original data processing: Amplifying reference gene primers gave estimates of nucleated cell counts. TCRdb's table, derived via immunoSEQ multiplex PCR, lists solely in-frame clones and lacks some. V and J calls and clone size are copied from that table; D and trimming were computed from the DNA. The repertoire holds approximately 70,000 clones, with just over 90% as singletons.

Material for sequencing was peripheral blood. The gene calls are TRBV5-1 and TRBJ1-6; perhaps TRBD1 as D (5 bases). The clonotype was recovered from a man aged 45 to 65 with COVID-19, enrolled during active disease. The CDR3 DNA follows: TGCGCCAGCAGCTTGGAAGAGACAGATAATTCACCCCTCCACTTT. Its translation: CASSLEETDNSPLHF.